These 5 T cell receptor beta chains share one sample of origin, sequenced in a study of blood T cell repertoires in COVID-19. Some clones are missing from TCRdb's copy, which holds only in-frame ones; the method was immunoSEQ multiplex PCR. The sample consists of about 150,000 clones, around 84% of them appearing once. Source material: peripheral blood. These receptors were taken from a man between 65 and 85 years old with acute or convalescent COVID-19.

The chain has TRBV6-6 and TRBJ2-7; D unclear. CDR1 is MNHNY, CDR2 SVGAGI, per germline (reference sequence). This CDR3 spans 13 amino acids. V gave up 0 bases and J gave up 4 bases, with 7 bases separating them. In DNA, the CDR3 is TGTGCCAGCAGTTACTCGCAGGAATACGAGCAGTACTTC. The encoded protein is CASSYSQEYEQYF.

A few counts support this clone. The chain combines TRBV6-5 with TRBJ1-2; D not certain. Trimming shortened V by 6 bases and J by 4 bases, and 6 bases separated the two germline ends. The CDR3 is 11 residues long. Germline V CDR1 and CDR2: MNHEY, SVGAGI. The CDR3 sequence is CASRFLYGYTF. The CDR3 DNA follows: TGTGCCAGCAGGTTTCTCTATGGCTACACCTTC.

CDR3 residues: CASSNSNYNEQFF. As DNA, the CDR3 is TGTGCCAGTAGTAATTCCAATTACAATGAGCAGTTCTTC. The V gene is TRBV19, the J gene TRBJ2-1; no clear D gene. Germline CDR1 reads LNHDA; CDR2 reads SQIVND (reference sequence). V was trimmed by 4 bases and J by 4 bases, leaving 8 bases between them. The CDR3 extends over 13 amino acids.

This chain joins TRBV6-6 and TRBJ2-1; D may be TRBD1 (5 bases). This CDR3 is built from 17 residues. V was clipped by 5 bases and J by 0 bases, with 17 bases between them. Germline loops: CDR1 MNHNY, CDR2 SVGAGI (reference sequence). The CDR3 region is CASSPPPTGTSYNEQFF. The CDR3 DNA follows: TGTGCCAGCAGTCCACCCCCCACAGGAACCTCCTACAATGAGCAGTTCTTC.

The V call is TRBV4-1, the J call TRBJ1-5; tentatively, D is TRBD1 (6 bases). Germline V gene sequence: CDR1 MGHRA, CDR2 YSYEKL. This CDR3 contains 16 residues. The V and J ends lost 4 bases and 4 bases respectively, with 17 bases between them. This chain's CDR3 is CASSPKVGRGNQPQHF. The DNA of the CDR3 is TGCGCCAGCAGCCCAAAGGTGGGCAGGGGTAATCAGCCCCAGCATTTT.